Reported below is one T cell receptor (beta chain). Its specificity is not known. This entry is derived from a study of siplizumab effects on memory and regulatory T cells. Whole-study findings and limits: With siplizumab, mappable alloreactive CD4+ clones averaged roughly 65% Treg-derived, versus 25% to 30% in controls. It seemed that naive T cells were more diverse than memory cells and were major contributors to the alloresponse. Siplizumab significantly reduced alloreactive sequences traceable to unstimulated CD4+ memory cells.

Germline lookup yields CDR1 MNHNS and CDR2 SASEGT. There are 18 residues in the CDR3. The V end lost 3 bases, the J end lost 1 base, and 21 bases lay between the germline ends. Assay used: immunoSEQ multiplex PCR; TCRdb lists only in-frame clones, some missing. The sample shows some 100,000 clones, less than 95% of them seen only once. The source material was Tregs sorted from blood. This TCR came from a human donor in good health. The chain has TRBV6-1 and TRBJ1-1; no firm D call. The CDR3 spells CASSDLGPWVRPNTEAFF. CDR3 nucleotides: TGTGCCAGCAGTGACCTTGGCCCCTGGGTTAGACCGAACACTGAAGCTTTCTTT.